This TCR beta chain appears in the sequencing data of a study of blood T cell repertoires in COVID-19. The protocol was immunoSEQ multiplex PCR, while the TCRdb copy is restricted to in-frame clones and leaves out a portion. Here the sample spans about 48,000 clones, about three quarters being singletons. Per the germline V gene, CDR1 is GTSNPN and CDR2 is SVGIG (reference sequence). The CDR3 covers 19 residues. V lost 1 base to trimming and J lost 0 bases; unmatched junction nucleotides: 13. The TCR comes from a human donor with active or convalescent COVID-19. The donor label of this sample is uncertain. This chain connects TRBV30 to TRBJ2-3, with 10 bases fitting TRBD2. The sequencing sample was made of peripheral blood. CDR3 nucleotide sequence: TGTGCCTGGAGTGGGTGGGGTCCGGGACTAGCGCGAAGCACAGATACGCAGTATTTT. Translation gives CAWSGWGPGLARSTDTQYF.